A single sample gave rise to the 17 T cell receptor beta chains below, sequenced in a study of blood T cell repertoires in COVID-19. Using immunoSEQ multiplex PCR, the repertoire was profiled, and TCRdb retains in-frame clones only, with some absent. The sample carries about 74,000 clones, about 90% recorded once. Sample: peripheral blood. The receptors come from a woman in her 50s in a cohort sampled during active COVID-19.

The CDR3 sequence: CASSVASGRGTGELFF. DNA for the CDR3: TGTGCCAGCAGCGTAGCGAGCGGGAGGGGCACCGGGGAGCTGTTTTTT. The chain recombines TRBV9 with TRBJ2-2; 10 bases align to TRBD2. Germline CDR1 and CDR2: SGDLS and YYNGEE. With 0 bases clipped from V and 4 bases from J, the junction kept 3 bases outside the gene matches. This CDR3 has 16 residues.

The V and J genes are TRBV20-1 and TRBJ2-3; D is unresolved. Germline CDR1 is DFQATT and CDR2 is SNEGSKA (reference sequence). There are 10 residues in the CDR3. V was trimmed by 8 bases and J by 3 bases, leaving 6 bases between them. DNA for the CDR3: TGCAGTCCACTTACAGATACGCAGTATTTT. It translates to CSPLTDTQYF.

V gene TRBV6-2 or TRBV6-3 combines with J gene TRBJ1-2, with TRBD1 identical over 9 bases. The CDR3 runs 13 residues. Germline loops: CDR1 MNHEY, CDR2 SVGEGT. J was trimmed by 5 bases and V by 6 bases; bases with no gene match: 4. This CDR3 is CASSGQGSYGYTF. The CDR3 DNA sequence: TGTGCCAGCAGCGGACAGGGGAGTTATGGCTACACCTTC.

V usage is TRBV6-5 and J usage is TRBJ1-1; a possible D gene is TRBD1 (6 bases). V was clipped by 6 bases and J by 1 base, with 9 bases between them. CDR1 and CDR2 (germline): MNHEY, SVGAGI. This CDR3 comprises 13 residues. The DNA for the CDR3 is TGTGCCAGCAGACAGGGTACGAACACTGAAGCTTTCTTT. Translating it yields CASRQGTNTEAFF.

The genes are TRBV28 and TRBJ1-2, with 12 bases aligning to TRBD1. J was trimmed by 3 bases and V by 7 bases; bases with no gene match: 15. The CDR3 is made up of 18 amino acids. Germline values: CDR1 MDHEN, CDR2 SYDVKM. CDR3 sequence: CASNRHLGQGAFDYGYTF. CDR3 in DNA: TGTGCCAGCAATAGACACCTGGGACAGGGGGCTTTTGACTATGGCTACACCTTC.

This chain joins TRBV28 and TRBJ2-7; possibly TRBD2 for D (6 bases). Trimming took off 5 bases at V and 7 bases at J, with 21 bases between the two ends. Germline V gives CDR1 MDHEN, CDR2 SYDVKM. The CDR3 spans 15 residues. CDR3 amino acids: CASSGGMGLGLEQYF. CDR3 in DNA: TGTGCCAGCAGTGGGGGGATGGGCCTAGGCTTGGAGCAGTACTTC.

This chain uses TRBV29-1 with TRBJ1-1; D is perhaps TRBD1 (5 bases). V was pared by 8 bases and J by 2 bases, with 21 bases between. This CDR3 is built from 15 residues. From germline, CDR1 is SQVTM and CDR2 ANQGSEA. CDR3 DNA: TGCAGCCGCCGGACAAACCTCTACTTTAACACTGAAGCTTTCTTT. Its translation is CSRRTNLYFNTEAFF.

This chain joins TRBV24-1 and TRBJ2-1; TRBD2 agrees at 7 bases. Per germline, CDR1 KGHDR and CDR2 SFDVKD. The J segment lost 5 bases and the V segment lost 4 bases, leaving 10 bases of the junction unmatched. This CDR3 region has 16 residues. CDR3 in DNA: TGTGCCACCAGTGACCCCATACTAGCGTCCAACAATGAGCAGTTCTTC. Translating gives CATSDPILASNNEQFF.

This clone was recorded only once. The chain has TRBV2 and TRBJ2-1, with D tentatively TRBD1 (6 bases). The CDR3 is 15 amino acids. Germline V gene data show CDR1 as SNHLY and CDR2 as FYNNEI. V lost 6 bases to trimming and J lost 1 base, with 13 bases between them. The CDR3 region is CASRPDSGSYNEQFF. CDR3 coding DNA: TGTGCCAGCAGACCGGACAGCGGTTCCTACAATGAGCAGTTCTTC.

V and J are TRBV6-4 and TRBJ1-1; D uncertain. The V end lost 6 bases, the J end lost 7 bases, and 12 bases lay between the germline ends. CDR3 length: 12 amino acids. CDR1 is MRHNA, CDR2 SNTAGT, per germline. The CDR3: CASRVGDGEAFF. The CDR3, as DNA: TGTGCCAGCAGGGTTGGAGACGGTGAAGCTTTCTTT.

The chain uses TRBV9 and TRBJ2-3, with TRBD1 matching over 10 bases. The CDR3 loop spans 17 amino acids. Germline CDR1 SGDLS, CDR2 YYNGEE. The ends lost 0 bases at V and 6 bases at J; junction bases unmatched: 10. The CDR3 DNA is TGTGCCAGCAGCGTAGAAGTGGGACAGGGGATAGCGGATACGCAGTATTTT. Its translation is CASSVEVGQGIADTQYF.

The chain couples TRBV27 to TRBJ2-1; 8 bases match TRBD2. Trimming removed 8 bases from V and 0 bases from J; junction bases left unmatched: 6. CDR3 length equals 15 residues. Germline lookup yields CDR1 MNHEY and CDR2 SMNVEV (reference sequence). The CDR3, as DNA: TGTGCCAGCTCTTGGGCGGGAGGCTCCTACAATGAGCAGTTCTTC. It codes for CASSWAGGSYNEQFF.

The chain links TRBV6-2 or TRBV6-3 to TRBJ2-1; D not resolved. The CDR3 runs to 13 residues. Germline V gives CDR1 MNHEY, CDR2 SVGEGT. Trimming took off 5 bases at V and 6 bases at J, with 11 bases between the two ends. CDR3 sequence reads: CASSPPYSNEQFF. In DNA form, the CDR3 reads TGTGCCAGCAGTCCACCGTACAGCAATGAGCAGTTCTTC.

This chain uses TRBV3-1 (or the pseudogene TRBV3-2) with TRBJ2-2; 10 bases match TRBD1. This CDR3 is built from 14 residues. Germline V gives CDR1 LGHDT, CDR2 YNNKEL (reference sequence). The V gene end was trimmed by 8 bases and the J gene end by 4 bases; junction bases not matched to a gene: 4. The chain's CDR3 is CASRDRGITGELFF. The CDR3 DNA follows: TGTGCCAGCCGGGACAGGGGTATCACCGGGGAGCTGTTTTTT.

This chain connects TRBV9 to TRBJ1-1; the match to TRBD1 covers 8 bases. The germline V gene encodes CDR1 SGDLS and CDR2 YYNGEE. The J segment lost 0 bases and the V segment lost 3 bases, leaving 4 bases of the junction unmatched. This CDR3 is 15 amino acids long. In DNA form, the CDR3 reads TGTGCCAGCAGCGGGAGACAGGGGATGAACACTGAAGCTTTCTTT. As protein: CASSGRQGMNTEAFF.

The chain joins TRBV7-9 to TRBJ1-5; D might be TRBD1 (6 bases). Trimming removed 5 bases from V and 4 bases from J, with 15 bases in between. The V gene's germline CDR1 is SEHNR and CDR2 FQNEAQ (reference sequence). The CDR3 has 15 residues. The CDR3 region has the DNA TGTGCCAGCAGCCCACAGGGCGTGGGAAATCAGCCCCAGCATTTT. It encodes CASSPQGVGNQPQHF.

V usage is TRBV27 and J usage is TRBJ2-7; 7 bases agree with TRBD1. Germline loops: CDR1 MNHEY, CDR2 SMNVEV (reference sequence). The CDR3 runs to 16 residues. V dropped 2 bases and J dropped 4; count of bases not matched to a gene: 11. In DNA, the CDR3 is TGTGCCAGCAGTTTAGTAGGCGCAGGGGGTGTGTACGAGCAGTACTTC. Translation gives CASSLVGAGGVYEQYF.